This TCR beta chain was identified during a study of T cell changes during pregnancy in multiple sclerosis. Libraries were prepared by immunoSEQ multiplex PCR; TCRdb keeps only in-frame clonotypes and omits some of them. The data show 90,000 to 150,000 clones, roughly 92% seen once. The CDR3 extends over 17 amino acids. Germline lookup yields CDR1 LNHNV and CDR2 YYDKDF (reference sequence). The germline V and J ends were trimmed by 0 bases and 7 bases, with 21 bases remaining between them. The sequence was obtained from a female donor with multiple sclerosis, enrolled in a pregnancy study. Material: peripheral blood, obtained before pregnancy. V and J are TRBV15 and TRBJ1-2; D is uncertain. The CDR3 protein is CATSRDRNSGSPGGYTF. The CDR3 nucleotides read TGTGCCACCAGCAGAGATAGGAACTCCGGATCCCCGGGTGGCTACACCTTC. The variable domain in full, with the rest retrieved from reference TRBV15 and TRBJ1-2, is DAMVIQNPRYQVTQFGKPVTLSCSQTLNHNVMYWYQQKSSQAPKLLFHYYDKDFNNEADTPDNFQSRRPNTSFCFLDIRSPGLGDTAMYLCATSRDRNSGSPGGYTFGSGTRLTVV.